This TCR beta chain stems from a study of beta chain features in type 1 diabetes. Findings of the study overall: Moderate yet significant TCRB CDR3 shortening was seen in Type 1 diabetes patients in all four CD4+ subsets.

Expressed TCRB transcripts got sequenced, as all isolated RNA was reverse transcribed. The data were produced by immunoSEQ multiplex PCR, yet TCRdb's version contains in-frame clones alone and is incomplete. This table has around 250,000 clones, 68% appearing once. Notes on this clone: What it recognizes is unknown.

This CDR3 has 12 amino acids. The germline CDR1 and CDR2 sequences are MNHEY and SVGAGI. Trimming cost V 5 bases and J 7 bases, with 9 bases left between them. The specimen sequenced was naive CD4+ T cells from blood. This TCR was recovered from a young man in good health. This chain links TRBV6-5 with TRBJ2-1; no clear D gene. The CDR3 coding sequence is TGTGCCAGCAGTCGACTGGGGAATGAGCAGTTCTTC. Translation gives CASSRLGNEQFF.